The 21 T cell receptor beta chains presented below share a single source sample, sequenced in a study of blood T cell repertoires in COVID-19. The protocol was immunoSEQ multiplex PCR, while the TCRdb copy is restricted to in-frame clones and leaves out a portion. The data show about 230,000 clones, 81% seen once. Material: peripheral blood. Source of these receptors: a woman of 80 years or more with COVID-19, enrolled during active disease.

The rearrangement links TRBV7-3 to TRBJ1-2; 7 positions match TRBD1. From germline, CDR1 is SGHTA and CDR2 FQGTGA. This CDR3 has 13 amino acids. Trimming removed 5 bases from V and 6 bases from J; junction bases left unmatched: 6. The CDR3, as DNA: TGTGCCAGCAGCGTCAGACAGGGAGATGGCTACACCTTC. Encoded protein: CASSVRQGDGYTF.

This CDR3 reads CASRPTANYGYTF. CDR3 in DNA: TGTGCCAGCAGACCGACAGCTAACTATGGCTACACCTTC. The rearrangement links TRBV28 to TRBJ1-2; perhaps TRBD1 as D (5 bases). CDR3 length: 13 amino acids. Per the germline V gene, CDR1 is MDHEN and CDR2 is SYDVKM. Trimming took 6 bases from V and 0 from J, leaving 8 bases between them.

This chain links TRBV19 with TRBJ1-6; maybe TRBD1 (6 bases). Between the trimmed V and J ends, which lost 7 bases and 5 bases, there was a span of 12 bases. This CDR3 spans 14 amino acids. CDR1 is LNHDA, CDR2 SQIVND, per germline (reference sequence). The CDR3 coding sequence is TGTGCCAGTATACACAGGGCCAATAATTCACCCCTCCACTTT. This translates into CASIHRANNSPLHF.

The V call is TRBV19, the J call TRBJ1-5; D gene uncertain. The CDR3 runs to 12 residues. Trimming shortened V by 8 bases and J by 9 bases, and 14 bases separated the two germline ends. Germline V gene lookup returns CDR1 LNHDA and CDR2 SQIVND (reference sequence). CDR3: CASSDGVRPQHF. The DNA of the CDR3 is TGTGCCAGTTCTGACGGGGTTAGGCCCCAGCATTTT.

The chain uses TRBV28 and TRBJ2-7; a possible D gene is TRBD1 (6 bases). V lost 3 bases, J lost 2 bases, and 14 bases lay in between. The CDR3 is made up of 15 amino acids. Looked up from germline, CDR1 is MDHEN and CDR2 is SYDVKM. As DNA, the CDR3 is TGTGCCAGCAGTTTCACAATCGGACAGCCCTACGAGCAGTACTTC. It is translated as CASSFTIGQPYEQYF.

The V call is TRBV18, the J call TRBJ2-7, with TRBD1 as a possible D gene (6 bases). Germline CDR1 is KGHSH and CDR2 is LQKENI. The CDR3 covers 13 residues. Trimming took off 8 bases at V and 3 bases at J, with 14 bases between the two ends. CDR3 residues: CASARQDNYEQYF. The CDR3 DNA follows: TGTGCCAGCGCCCGACAGGACAACTACGAGCAGTACTTC.

The V and J genes are TRBV6-5 and TRBJ2-4, with 7 bases lining up with TRBD1. Germline assignment: CDR1 MNHEY and CDR2 SVGAGI. The CDR3 loop spans 15 amino acids. V lost 4 bases to trimming and J lost 0 bases; unmatched junction nucleotides: 3. The CDR3 here is CASSSYRGAKNIQYF. The CDR3, as DNA: TGTGCCAGCAGTTCTTACAGGGGAGCCAAAAACATTCAGTACTTC.

The gene calls are TRBV19 and TRBJ2-7; 7 bases are shared with TRBD1. The CDR3 is 12 residues long. CDR1 is LNHDA and CDR2 is SQIVND in the germline V gene (reference sequence). V gave up 6 bases and J gave up 2 bases; unmatched junction bases: 1. The CDR3 region has the DNA TGTGCCAGTAGGGACAGGACCTACGAGCAGTACTTC. Its translation: CASRDRTYEQYF.

This sequence joins TRBV5-1 and TRBJ2-3; the D gene is possibly TRBD2 (6 bases). The germline gives CDR1 SGHRS, CDR2 YFSETQ. The V and J ends lost 5 bases and 0 bases respectively, with 10 bases between them. CDR3 length: 14 amino acids. CDR3 sequence: CASSVGTSTDTQYF. In nucleotides, the CDR3 is TGCGCCAGCAGTGTTGGGACTAGCACAGATACGCAGTATTTT.

J is TRBJ2-3 and V is TRBV6-5; possibly TRBD1 for D (6 bases). The germline gives CDR1 MNHEY, CDR2 SVGAGI. V lost 6 bases and J lost 4, with 11 bases in between. The CDR3 totals 13 residues. The CDR3 is CASRGTNADTQYF. CDR3 DNA sequence: TGTGCCAGCAGGGGGACAAACGCAGATACGCAGTATTTT.

This clone was seen once. The chain combines TRBV11-2 with TRBJ1-6; no reliable D call. The V gene's germline CDR1 is SGHAT and CDR2 FQNNGV. V was trimmed by 1 base and J by 0 bases, leaving 7 bases between them. This CDR3 is 16 amino acids long. The CDR3 DNA is TGTGCCAGCAGCTTAGTGGTGAGCTCCTATAATTCACCCCTCCACTTT. Translating gives CASSLVVSSYNSPLHF.

The rearrangement links TRBV20-1 to TRBJ2-1, with 10 bases lining up with TRBD2. The CDR3 is 15 amino acids. Germline CDR1 DFQATT, CDR2 SNEGSKA (reference sequence). V lost 3 bases, J lost 9 bases, and 11 bases stayed unmatched. The CDR3 reads CSASSSSGRSLEQFF. CDR3 sequence (DNA): TGCAGTGCTAGTTCTTCTAGCGGGAGATCCCTTGAGCAGTTCTTC.

The CDR3 protein is CASSQPLGGGETQYF. The CDR3 DNA reads as TGTGCCAGCAGCCAACCGCTGGGGGGAGGAGAGACCCAGTACTTC. The chain couples TRBV3-1 (or the pseudogene TRBV3-2) to TRBJ2-5; maybe TRBD2 (6 bases). Trimming removed 2 bases at V and 4 bases at J, with 14 bases between. The CDR3 has 15 residues. Germline CDR1 reads LGHDT; CDR2 reads YNNKEL (reference sequence).

This chain joins TRBV4-1 and TRBJ1-3; 9 bases are a match to TRBD1. With 0 bases clipped from V and 3 bases from J, the junction kept 12 bases outside the gene matches. The germline V gene encodes CDR1 MGHRA and CDR2 YSYEKL. There are 19 residues in the CDR3. CDR3 amino acids: CASSQDSSLDRGYGNTIYF. DNA of the CDR3: TGCGCCAGCAGCCAAGATTCCTCCCTCGACAGGGGGTATGGAAACACCATATATTTT.

The chain uses TRBV12-3 or TRBV12-4 and TRBJ1-6, with D unclear. V was pared by 3 bases and J by 10 bases, with 10 bases between. The length of the CDR3 is 13 residues. The CDR3 region has the DNA TGTGCCAGCAGTTTCCGGAGGGAGTCACCCCTCCACTTT. As protein: CASSFRRESPLHF.

The chain couples TRBV30 to TRBJ2-1, with 8 bases matching TRBD2. Germline V CDR1 and CDR2: GTSNPN, SVGIG (reference sequence). There are 15 residues in the CDR3. The V and J ends lost 2 bases and 6 bases, in that order; junction bases with no gene match: 9. For the CDR3, the DNA is TGTGCCTGGAGTCGAGCGGGAGAGGGTAGCAATGAGCAGTTCTTC. This translates into CAWSRAGEGSNEQFF.

The chain employs TRBV24-1 and TRBJ2-7, with 8 bases lining up with TRBD1. The CDR3 length is 15 residues. The ends lost 2 bases at V and 1 base at J; junction bases unmatched: 3. CDR1 and CDR2 from the germline V gene are KGHDR and SFDVKD. The CDR3 coding sequence is TGTGCCACCAGTGATTCGGGACAGGCATCCTACGAGCAGTACTTC. Its protein is CATSDSGQASYEQYF.

V is TRBV12-5 and J is TRBJ1-6; the match to TRBD1 covers 8 bases. Germline CDR1 reads LGHNT; CDR2 reads FRNRAP. V gave up 2 bases and J gave up 4 bases; unmatched junction bases: 28. There are 24 residues in the CDR3. In DNA form, the CDR3 reads TGTGCTAGTGGTTTGACCCCAGATTTAAGGACAGGGCTGAAATCGATAAAATATAATTCACCCCTCCACTTT. Amino acid sequence: CASGLTPDLRTGLKSIKYNSPLHF.

The V and J genes are TRBV3-1 (or the pseudogene TRBV3-2) and TRBJ2-7, with 7 bases aligning to TRBD1. The V gene end was trimmed by 8 bases and the J gene end by 2 bases; junction bases not matched to a gene: 3. Germline V gene sequence: CDR1 LGHDT, CDR2 YNNKEL (reference sequence). This CDR3 region has 12 residues. CDR3 residues: CASGQVAYEQYF. CDR3 in DNA: TGTGCCAGCGGACAGGTCGCCTACGAGCAGTACTTC.

This chain joins TRBV12-3 or TRBV12-4 and TRBJ2-7, with TRBD1 identical over 8 bases. V lost 5 bases and J lost 3; bases outside the gene matches: 3. The CDR3 has 13 residues. CDR3 nucleotides: TGTGCCAGCAGTCCGGACAGGGACTACGAGCAGTACTTC. Amino acid sequence: CASSPDRDYEQYF.

This chain connects TRBV14 to TRBJ1-1, with 8 positions matching TRBD1. The CDR3 loop spans 15 amino acids. Trimming at V came to 4 bases and at J to 1 base, leaving 5 bases not matched to a gene. Germline lookup yields CDR1 SGHDN and CDR2 FVKESK. The chain's CDR3 is CASSPATGGNTEAFF. The CDR3 DNA follows: TGTGCCAGCAGCCCGGCTACAGGGGGGAACACTGAAGCTTTCTTT. Full variable domain (outside the CDR3, taken from reference TRBV14 and TRBJ1-1): EAGVTQFPSHSVIEKGQTVTLRCDPISGHDNLYWYRRVMGKEIKFLLHFVKESKQDESGMPNNRFLAERTGGTYSTLKVQPAELEDSGVYFCASSPATGGNTEAFFGQGTRLTVV.